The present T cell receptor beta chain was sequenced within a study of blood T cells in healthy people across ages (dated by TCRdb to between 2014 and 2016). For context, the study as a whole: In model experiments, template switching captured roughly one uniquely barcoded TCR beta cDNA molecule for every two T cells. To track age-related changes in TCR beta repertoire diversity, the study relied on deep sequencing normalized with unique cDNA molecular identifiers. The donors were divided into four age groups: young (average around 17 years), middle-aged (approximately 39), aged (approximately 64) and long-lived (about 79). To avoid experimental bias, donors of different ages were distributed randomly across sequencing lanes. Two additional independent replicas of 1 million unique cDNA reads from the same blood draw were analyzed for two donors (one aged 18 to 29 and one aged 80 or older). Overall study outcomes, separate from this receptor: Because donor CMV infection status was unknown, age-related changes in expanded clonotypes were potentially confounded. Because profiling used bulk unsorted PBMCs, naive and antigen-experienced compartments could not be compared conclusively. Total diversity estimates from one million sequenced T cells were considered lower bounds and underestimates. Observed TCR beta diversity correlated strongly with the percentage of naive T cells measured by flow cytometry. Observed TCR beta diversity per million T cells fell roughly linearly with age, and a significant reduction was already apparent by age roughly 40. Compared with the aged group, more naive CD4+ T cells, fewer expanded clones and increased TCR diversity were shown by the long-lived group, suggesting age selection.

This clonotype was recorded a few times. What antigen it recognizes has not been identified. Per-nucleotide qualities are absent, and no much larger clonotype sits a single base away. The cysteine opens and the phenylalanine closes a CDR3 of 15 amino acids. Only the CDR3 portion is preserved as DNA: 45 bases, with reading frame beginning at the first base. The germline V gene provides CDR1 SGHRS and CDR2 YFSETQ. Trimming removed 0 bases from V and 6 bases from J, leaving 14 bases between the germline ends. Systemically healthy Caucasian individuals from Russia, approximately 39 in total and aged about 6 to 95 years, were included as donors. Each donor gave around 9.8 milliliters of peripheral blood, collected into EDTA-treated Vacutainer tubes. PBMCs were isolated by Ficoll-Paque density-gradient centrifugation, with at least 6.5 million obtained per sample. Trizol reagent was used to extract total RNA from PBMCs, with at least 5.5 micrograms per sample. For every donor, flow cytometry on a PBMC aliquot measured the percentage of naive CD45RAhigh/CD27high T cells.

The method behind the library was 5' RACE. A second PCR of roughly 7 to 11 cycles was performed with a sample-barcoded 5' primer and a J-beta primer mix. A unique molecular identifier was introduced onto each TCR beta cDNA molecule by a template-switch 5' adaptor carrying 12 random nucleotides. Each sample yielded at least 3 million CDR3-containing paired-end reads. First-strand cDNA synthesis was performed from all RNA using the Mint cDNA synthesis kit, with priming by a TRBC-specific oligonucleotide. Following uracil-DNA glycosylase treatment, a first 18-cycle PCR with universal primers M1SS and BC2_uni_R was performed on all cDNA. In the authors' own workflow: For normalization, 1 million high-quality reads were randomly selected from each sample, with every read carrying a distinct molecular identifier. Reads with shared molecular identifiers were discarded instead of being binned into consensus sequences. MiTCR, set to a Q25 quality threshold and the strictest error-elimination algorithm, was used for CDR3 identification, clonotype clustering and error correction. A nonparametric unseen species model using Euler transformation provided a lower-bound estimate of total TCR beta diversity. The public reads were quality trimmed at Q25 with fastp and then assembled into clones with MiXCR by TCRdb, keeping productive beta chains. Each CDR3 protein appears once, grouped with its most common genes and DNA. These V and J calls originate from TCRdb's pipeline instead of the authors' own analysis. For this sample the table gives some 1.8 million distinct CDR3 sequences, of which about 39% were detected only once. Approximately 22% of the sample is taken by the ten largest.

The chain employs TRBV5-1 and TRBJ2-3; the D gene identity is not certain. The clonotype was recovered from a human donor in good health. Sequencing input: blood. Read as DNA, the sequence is TGCGCCAGCAGCTTGGAAGGGTATCGTACCGATACGCAGTATTTT. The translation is CASSLEGYRTDTQYF.